This T cell receptor (beta chain) appears in the sequencing data of a study of blood T cell repertoires in COVID-19. Repertoires were generated with immunoSEQ multiplex PCR, while TCRdb's copy carries only in-frame clones and drops some. In the table there are 300,000 to 350,000 clones, around 80% of which are singletons. CDR3 length: 14 residues. The V and J ends lost 4 bases and 2 bases respectively, with 8 bases between them. Germline V lookup: CDR1 LGHNA, CDR2 YNFKEQ. What was sequenced was peripheral blood. This chain joins TRBV4-2 and TRBJ2-2; a possible D gene is TRBD2 (6 bases). The sequence derives from a man aged 30 to 39 with active or convalescent COVID-19. The CDR3 DNA reads as TGTGCCAGCAGCCCACTAGCTAACACCGGGGAGCTGTTTTTT. Encoded protein: CASSPLANTGELFF.